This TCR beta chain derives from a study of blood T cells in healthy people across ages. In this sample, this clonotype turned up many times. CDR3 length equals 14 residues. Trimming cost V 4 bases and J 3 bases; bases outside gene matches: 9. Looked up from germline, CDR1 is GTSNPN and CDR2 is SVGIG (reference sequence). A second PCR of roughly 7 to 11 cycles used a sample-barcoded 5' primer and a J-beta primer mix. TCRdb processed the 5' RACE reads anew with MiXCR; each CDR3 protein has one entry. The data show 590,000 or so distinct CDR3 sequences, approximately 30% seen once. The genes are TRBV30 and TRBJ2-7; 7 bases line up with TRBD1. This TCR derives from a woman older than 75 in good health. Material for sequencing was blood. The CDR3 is CAWKPGQSLYEQYF. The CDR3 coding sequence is TGTGCCTGGAAACCGGGACAGAGTCTCTACGAGCAGTACTTC.